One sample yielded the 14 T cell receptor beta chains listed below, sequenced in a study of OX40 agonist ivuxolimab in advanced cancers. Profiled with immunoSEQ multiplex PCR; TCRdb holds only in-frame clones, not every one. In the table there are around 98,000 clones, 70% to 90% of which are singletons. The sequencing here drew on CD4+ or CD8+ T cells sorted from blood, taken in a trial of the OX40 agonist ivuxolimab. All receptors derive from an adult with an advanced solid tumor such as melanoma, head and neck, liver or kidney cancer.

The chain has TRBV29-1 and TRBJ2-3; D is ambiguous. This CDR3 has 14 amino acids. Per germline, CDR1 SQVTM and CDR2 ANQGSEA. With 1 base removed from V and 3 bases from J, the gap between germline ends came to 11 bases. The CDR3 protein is CSVEGQARTDTQYF. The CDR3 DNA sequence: TGCAGCGTTGAAGGGCAGGCGAGAACAGATACGCAGTATTTT.

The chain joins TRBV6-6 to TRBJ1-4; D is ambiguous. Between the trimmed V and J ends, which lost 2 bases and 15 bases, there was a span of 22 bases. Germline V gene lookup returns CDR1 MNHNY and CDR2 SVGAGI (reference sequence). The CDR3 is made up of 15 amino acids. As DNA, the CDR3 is TGTGCCAGCAGTTACCGACTAACGCGACGAAAAACTGTGTTTTTT. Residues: CASSYRLTRRKTVFF.

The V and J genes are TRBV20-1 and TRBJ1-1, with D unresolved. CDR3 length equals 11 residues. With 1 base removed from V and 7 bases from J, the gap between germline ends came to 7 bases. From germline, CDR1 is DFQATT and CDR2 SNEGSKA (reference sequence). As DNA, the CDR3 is TGCAGTGCTAGAGGGACGGATGAAGCTTTCTTT. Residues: CSARGTDEAFF.

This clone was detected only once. This CDR3 reads CASSEGGTRYGELFF. The CDR3 nucleotides are TGTGCCAGCAGTGAGGGAGGCACACGATATGGGGAGCTGTTTTTT. This sequence joins TRBV2 and TRBJ2-2; a possible D gene is TRBD2 (6 bases). This CDR3 contains 15 residues. Trimming took off 3 bases at V and 8 bases at J, with 16 bases between the two ends. Germline CDR1 and CDR2: SNHLY and FYNNEI.

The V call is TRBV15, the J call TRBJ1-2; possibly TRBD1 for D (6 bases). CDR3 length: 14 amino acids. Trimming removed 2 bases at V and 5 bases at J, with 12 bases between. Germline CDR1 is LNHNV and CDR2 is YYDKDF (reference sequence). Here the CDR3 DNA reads TGTGCCACCAGCAGAAGTACCCAGGGGTATGGCTACACCTTC. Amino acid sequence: CATSRSTQGYGYTF.

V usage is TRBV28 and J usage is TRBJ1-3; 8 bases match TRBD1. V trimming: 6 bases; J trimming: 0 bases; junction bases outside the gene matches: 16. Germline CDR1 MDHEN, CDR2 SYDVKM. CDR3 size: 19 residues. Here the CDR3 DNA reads TGTGCCAGCAGAAAAAGAAAGGGAGACAGGGGCAGCTCTGGAAACACCATATATTTT. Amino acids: CASRKRKGDRGSSGNTIYF.

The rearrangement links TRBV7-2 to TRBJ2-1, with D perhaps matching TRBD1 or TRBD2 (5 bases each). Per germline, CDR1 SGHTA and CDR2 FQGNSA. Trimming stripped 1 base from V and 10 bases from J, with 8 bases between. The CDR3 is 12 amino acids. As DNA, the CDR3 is TGTGCCAGCAGCTTAGTAGGGACCGAGCAGTTCTTC. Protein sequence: CASSLVGTEQFF. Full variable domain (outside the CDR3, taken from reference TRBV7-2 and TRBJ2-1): GAGVSQSPSNKVTEKGKDVELRCDPISGHTALYWYRQSLGQGLEFLIYFQGNSAPDKSGLPSDRFSAERTGGSVSTLTIQRTQQEDSAVYLCASSLVGTEQFFGPGTRLTVL.

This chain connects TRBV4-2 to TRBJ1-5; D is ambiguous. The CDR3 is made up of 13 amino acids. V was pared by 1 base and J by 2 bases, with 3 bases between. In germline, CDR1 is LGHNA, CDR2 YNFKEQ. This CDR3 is CASSQARNQPQHF. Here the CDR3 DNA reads TGTGCCAGCAGCCAAGCGCGCAATCAGCCCCAGCATTTT.

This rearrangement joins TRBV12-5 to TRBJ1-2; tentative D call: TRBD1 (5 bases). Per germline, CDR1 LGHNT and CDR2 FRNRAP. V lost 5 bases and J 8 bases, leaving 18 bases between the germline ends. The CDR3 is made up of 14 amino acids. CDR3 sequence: CASGPDSLTMGYTF. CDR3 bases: TGTGCTAGTGGTCCCGACAGTCTAACTATGGGCTACACCTTC.

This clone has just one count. The DNA for the CDR3 is TGTGCCAGCAGCGCTCAGCCTGACACTGAAGCTTTCTTT. It encodes CASSAQPDTEAFF. J is TRBJ1-1 and V is TRBV7-2; D is undetermined. This CDR3 contains 13 residues. Germline V gene data show CDR1 as SGHTA and CDR2 as FQGNSA. The V and J ends lost 5 bases and 3 bases respectively, with 10 bases between them.

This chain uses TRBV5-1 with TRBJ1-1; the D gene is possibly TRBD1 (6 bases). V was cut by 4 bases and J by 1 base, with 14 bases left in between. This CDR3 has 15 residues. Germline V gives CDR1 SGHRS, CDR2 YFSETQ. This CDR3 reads CASSPEQGSNTEAFF. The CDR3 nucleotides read TGCGCCAGCAGCCCGGAGCAGGGGTCGAACACTGAAGCTTTCTTT.

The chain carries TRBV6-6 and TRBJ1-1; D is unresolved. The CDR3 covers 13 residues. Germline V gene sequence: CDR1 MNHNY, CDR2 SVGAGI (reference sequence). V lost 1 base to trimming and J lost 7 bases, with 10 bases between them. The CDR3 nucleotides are TGTGCCAGCAGTTACTGGCCAAAGGGTGAAGCTTTCTTT. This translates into CASSYWPKGEAFF.

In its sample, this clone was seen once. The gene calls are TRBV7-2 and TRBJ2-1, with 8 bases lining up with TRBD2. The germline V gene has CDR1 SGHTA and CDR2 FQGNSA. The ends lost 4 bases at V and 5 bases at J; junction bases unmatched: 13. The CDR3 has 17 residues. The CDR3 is CASSSFRYSGDHNEQFF. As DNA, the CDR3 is TGTGCCAGCAGCTCCTTCCGGTATAGCGGGGATCACAATGAGCAGTTCTTC.

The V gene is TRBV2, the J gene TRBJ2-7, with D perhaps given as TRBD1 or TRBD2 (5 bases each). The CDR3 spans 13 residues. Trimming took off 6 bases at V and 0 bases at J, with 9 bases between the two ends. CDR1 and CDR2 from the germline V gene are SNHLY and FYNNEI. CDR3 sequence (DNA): TGTGCCAGCAGGGCCGGGGCCTCCTACGAGCAGTACTTC. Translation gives CASRAGASYEQYF.